This entry concerns a single T cell receptor beta chain. The data derive from a study of blood T cell repertoires in COVID-19. The table came from immunoSEQ multiplex PCR; TCRdb's copy has only in-frame clones and leaves some out. The sample lists about 82,000 clones; roughly 80% were seen once. Germline V gives CDR1 MNHEY, CDR2 SVGAGI. The CDR3 totals 12 residues. The ends were cut back, 6 bases at V and 11 bases at J, with 16 bases in the middle. Specimen: peripheral blood. The receptor was derived from a man at least 80 years old with active or convalescent COVID-19. The chain employs TRBV6-5 and TRBJ1-1; a possible D gene is TRBD1 (5 bases). The CDR3 nucleotides read TGTGCCAGCAGGTTTTCTCAGGGTTGGGCTTTCTTT. Translation: CASRFSQGWAFF.